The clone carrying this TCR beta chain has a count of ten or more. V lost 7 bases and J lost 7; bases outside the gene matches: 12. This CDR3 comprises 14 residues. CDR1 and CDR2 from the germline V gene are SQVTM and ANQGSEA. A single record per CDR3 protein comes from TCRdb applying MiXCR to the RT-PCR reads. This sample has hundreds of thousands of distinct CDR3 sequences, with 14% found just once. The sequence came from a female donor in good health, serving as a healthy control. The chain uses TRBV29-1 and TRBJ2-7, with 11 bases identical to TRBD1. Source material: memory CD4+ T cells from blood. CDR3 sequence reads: CSGGSGTGGEEQYF. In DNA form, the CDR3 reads TGCAGCGGGGGAAGTGGGACAGGGGGAGAAGAGCAGTACTTC.